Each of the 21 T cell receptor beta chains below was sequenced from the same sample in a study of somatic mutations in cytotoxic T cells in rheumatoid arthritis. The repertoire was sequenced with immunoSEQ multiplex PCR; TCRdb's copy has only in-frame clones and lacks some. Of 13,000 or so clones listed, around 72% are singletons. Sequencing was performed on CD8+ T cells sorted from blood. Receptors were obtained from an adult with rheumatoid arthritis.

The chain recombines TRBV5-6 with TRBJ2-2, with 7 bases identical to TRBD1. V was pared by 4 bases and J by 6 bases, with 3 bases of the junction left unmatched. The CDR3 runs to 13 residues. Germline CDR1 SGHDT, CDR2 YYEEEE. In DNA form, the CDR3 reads TGTGCCAGCAGCCCGACAGGGTCCGGGGAGCTGTTTTTT. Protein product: CASSPTGSGELFF. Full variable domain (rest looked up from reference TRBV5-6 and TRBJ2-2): DAGVTQSPTHLIKTRGQQVTLRCSPKSGHDTVSWYQQALGQGPQFIFQYYEEEERQRGNFPDRFSGHQFPNYSSELNVNALLLGDSALYLCASSPTGSGELFFGEGSRLTVL.

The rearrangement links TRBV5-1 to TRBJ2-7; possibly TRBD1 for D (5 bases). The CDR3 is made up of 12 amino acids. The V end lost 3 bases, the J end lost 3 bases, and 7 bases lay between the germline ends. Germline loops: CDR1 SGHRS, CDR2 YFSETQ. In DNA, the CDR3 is TGCGCCAGCAGCTCCGACAGCTACGAGCAGTACTTC. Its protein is CASSSDSYEQYF.

The CDR3 DNA is TGTGCCAGCAGCCCCGGGTCCGGGACAGGAGACTACGAGCAGTACTTC. Protein sequence: CASSPGSGTGDYEQYF. The chain recombines TRBV9 with TRBJ2-7; TRBD1 matches at 8 bases. Unmatched junction bases numbered 12, after V lost 4 bases and J lost 3 bases. Germline values: CDR1 SGDLS, CDR2 YYNGEE. CDR3 length: 16 residues.

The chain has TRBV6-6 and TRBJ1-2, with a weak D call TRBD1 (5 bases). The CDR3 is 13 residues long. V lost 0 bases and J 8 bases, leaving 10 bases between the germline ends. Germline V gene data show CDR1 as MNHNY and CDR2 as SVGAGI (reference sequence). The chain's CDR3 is CASSYSSRVGYTF. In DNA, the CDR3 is TGTGCCAGCAGTTACTCGAGCAGGGTCGGCTACACCTTC.

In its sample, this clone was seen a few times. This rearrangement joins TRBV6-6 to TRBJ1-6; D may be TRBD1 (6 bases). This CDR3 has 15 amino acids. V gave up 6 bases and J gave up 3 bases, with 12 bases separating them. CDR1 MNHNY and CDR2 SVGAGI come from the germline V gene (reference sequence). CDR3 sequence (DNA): TGTGCCAGCAGCAAGGACAGCGGCTATAATTCACCCCTCCACTTT. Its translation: CASSKDSGYNSPLHF.

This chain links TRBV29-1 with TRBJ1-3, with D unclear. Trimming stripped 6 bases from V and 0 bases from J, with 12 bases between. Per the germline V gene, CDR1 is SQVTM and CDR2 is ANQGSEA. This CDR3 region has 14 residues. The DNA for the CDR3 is TGCAGCGTCACGTTCGACCGCTCTGGAAACACCATATATTTT. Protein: CSVTFDRSGNTIYF.

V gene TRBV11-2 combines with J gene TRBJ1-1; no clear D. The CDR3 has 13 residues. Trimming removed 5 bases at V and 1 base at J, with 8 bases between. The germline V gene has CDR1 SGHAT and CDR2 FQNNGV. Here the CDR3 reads CASSPGRNTEAFF. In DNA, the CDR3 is TGTGCCAGCAGCCCCGGGAGGAACACTGAAGCTTTCTTT.

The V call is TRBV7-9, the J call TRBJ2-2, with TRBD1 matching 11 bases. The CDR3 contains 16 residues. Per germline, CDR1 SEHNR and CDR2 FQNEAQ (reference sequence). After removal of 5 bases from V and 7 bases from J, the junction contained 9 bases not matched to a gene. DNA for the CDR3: TGTGCCAGCAGCCCCCCGGGACAGGGGGTGGACGGGGAGCTGTTTTTT. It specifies CASSPPGQGVDGELFF. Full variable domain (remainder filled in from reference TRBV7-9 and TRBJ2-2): DTGVSQNPRHKITKRGQNVTFRCDPISEHNRLYWYRQTLGQGPEFLTYFQNEAQLEKSRLLSDRFSAERPKGSFSTLEIQRTEQGDSAMYLCASSPPGQGVDGELFFGEGSRLTVL.

As DNA, the CDR3 is TGTGCCACCAGCCGGAGGGCAGGGACTAATGAAAAACTGTTTTTT. Translated: CATSRRAGTNEKLFF. J is TRBJ1-4 and V is TRBV15; TRBD1 is a possible D gene (5 bases). The germline V gene has CDR1 LNHNV and CDR2 YYDKDF (reference sequence). This CDR3 spans 15 amino acids. V was cut by 5 bases and J by 2 bases, with 12 bases left in between.

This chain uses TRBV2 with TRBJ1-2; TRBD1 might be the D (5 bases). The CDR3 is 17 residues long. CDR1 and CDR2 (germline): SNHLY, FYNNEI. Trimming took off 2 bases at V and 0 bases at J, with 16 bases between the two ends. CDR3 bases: TGTGCCAGCAGTGAAAGGGCAGGGCCATTCGCTAACTATGGCTACACCTTC. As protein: CASSERAGPFANYGYTF.

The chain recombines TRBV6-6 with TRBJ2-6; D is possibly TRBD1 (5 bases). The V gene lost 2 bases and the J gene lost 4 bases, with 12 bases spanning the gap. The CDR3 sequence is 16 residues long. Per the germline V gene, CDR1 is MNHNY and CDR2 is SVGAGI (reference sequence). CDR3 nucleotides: TGTGCCAGCAGTTACCCCGAAAGGGGAGGGGCCAACGTCCTGACTTTC. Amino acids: CASSYPERGGANVLTF.

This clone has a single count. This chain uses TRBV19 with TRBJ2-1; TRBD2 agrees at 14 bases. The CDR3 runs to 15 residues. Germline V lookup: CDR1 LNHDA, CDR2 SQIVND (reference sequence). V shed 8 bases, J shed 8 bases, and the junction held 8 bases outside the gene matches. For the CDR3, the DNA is TGTGCCAGTCACACCGGGACTAGCGGGAGAGATGAGCAGTTCTTC. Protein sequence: CASHTGTSGRDEQFF.

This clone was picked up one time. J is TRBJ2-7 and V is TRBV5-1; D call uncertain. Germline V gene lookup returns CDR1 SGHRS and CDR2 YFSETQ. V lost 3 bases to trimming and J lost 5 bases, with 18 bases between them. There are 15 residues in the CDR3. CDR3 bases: TGCGCCAGCAGCTCAACCCCCGTGGGGTGGGACGAGCAGTACTTC. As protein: CASSSTPVGWDEQYF.

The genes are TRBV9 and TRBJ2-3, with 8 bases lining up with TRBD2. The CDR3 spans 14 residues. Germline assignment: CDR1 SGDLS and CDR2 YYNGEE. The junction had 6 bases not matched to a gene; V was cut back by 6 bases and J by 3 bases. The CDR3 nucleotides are TGTGCCAGCACCCCTCGCGGGGGGACAGATACGCAGTATTTT. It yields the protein CASTPRGGTDTQYF.

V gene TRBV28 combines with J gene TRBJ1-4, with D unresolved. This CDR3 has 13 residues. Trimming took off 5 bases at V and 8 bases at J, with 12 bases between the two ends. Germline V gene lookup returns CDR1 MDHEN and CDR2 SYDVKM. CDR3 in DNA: TGTGCCAGCAGTCTACGACCTGGGGAAAAACTGTTTTTT. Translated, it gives CASSLRPGEKLFF.

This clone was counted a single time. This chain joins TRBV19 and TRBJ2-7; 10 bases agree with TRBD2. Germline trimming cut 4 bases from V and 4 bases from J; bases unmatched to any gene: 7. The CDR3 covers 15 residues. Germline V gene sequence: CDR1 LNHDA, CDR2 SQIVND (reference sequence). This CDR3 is CASSTSLAGAYEQYF. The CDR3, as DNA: TGTGCCAGTAGTACCTCGCTAGCGGGAGCGTACGAGCAGTACTTC.

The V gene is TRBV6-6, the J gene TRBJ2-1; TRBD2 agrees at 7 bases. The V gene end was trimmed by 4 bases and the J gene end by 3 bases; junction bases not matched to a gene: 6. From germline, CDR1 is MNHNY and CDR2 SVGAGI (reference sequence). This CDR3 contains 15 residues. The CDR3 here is CASSSQGGIYNEQFF. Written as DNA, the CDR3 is TGTGCCAGCAGTTCTCAGGGAGGGATCTACAATGAGCAGTTCTTC.

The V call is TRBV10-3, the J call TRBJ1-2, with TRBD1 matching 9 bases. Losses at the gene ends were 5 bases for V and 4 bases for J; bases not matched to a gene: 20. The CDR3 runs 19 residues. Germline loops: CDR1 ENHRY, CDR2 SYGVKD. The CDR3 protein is CAISKLEPGQGKRAYGYTF. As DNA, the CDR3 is TGTGCCATCAGTAAACTAGAGCCGGGACAGGGAAAGAGGGCCTATGGCTACACCTTC.

The CDR3 reads CACKVGPDSYEQYF. DNA for the CDR3: TGCGCTTGCAAAGTGGGTCCAGATTCCTACGAGCAGTACTTC. The rearrangement joins TRBV5-1 to TRBJ2-7; unclear D gene. The CDR3 extends over 14 amino acids. Germline V gene lookup returns CDR1 SGHRS and CDR2 YFSETQ.

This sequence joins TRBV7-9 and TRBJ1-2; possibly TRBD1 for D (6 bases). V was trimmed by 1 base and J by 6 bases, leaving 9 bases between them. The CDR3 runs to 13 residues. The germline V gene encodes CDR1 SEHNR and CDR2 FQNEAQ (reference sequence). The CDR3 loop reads CASSLDRVDGYTF. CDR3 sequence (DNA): TGTGCCAGCAGCTTAGACAGGGTGGATGGCTACACCTTC.

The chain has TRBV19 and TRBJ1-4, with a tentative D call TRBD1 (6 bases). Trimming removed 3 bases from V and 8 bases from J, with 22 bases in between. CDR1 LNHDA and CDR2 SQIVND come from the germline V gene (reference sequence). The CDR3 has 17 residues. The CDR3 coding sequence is TGTGCCAGTAGTATCCCCGGATACAGGGAAGGTCGAGAAAAACTGTTTTTT. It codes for CASSIPGYREGREKLFF.